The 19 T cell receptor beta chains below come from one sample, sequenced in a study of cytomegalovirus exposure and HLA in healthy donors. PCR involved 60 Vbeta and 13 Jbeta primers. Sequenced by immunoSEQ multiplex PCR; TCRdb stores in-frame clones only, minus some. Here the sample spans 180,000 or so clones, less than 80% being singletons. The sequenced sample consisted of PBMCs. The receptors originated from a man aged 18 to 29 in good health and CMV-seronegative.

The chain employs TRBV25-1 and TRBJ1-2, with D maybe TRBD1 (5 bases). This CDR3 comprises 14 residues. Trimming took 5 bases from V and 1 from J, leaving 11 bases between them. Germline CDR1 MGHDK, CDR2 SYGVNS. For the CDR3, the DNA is TGTGCCAGCAGTAAAACGACAGATAACTATGGCTACACCTTC. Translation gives CASSKTTDNYGYTF.

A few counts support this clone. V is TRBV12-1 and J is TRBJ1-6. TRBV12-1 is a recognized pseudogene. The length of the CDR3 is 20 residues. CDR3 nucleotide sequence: TGTGCCAGCAGCTTTGCGGTGGGGGGGAGGGTTCCTAAGTCTGTCTCACCCCTCCACTTT. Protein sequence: CASSFAVGGRVPKSVSPLHF.

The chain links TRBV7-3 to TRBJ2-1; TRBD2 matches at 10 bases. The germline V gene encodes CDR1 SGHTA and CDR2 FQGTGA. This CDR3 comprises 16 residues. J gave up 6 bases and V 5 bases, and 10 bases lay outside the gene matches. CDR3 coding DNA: TGTGCCAGCAGCACAAGCGGGGGGGCCGGTTCCAATGAGCAGTTCTTC. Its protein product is CASSTSGGAGSNEQFF.

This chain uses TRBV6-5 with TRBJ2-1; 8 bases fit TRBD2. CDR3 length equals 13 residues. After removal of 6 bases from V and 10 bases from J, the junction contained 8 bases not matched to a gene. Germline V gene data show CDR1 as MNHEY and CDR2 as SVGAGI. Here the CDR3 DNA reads TGTGCCAGCAGCCGGGGGGGTTTGGAGGAGCAGTTCTTC. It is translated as CASSRGGLEEQFF.

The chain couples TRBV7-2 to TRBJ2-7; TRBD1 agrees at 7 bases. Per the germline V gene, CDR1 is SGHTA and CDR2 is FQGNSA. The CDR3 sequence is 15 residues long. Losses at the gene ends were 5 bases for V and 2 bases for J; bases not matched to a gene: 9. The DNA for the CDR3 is TGTGCCAGCAGCCCAGGGGGTTTGGCTGCCTACGAGCAGTACTTC. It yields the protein CASSPGGLAAYEQYF.

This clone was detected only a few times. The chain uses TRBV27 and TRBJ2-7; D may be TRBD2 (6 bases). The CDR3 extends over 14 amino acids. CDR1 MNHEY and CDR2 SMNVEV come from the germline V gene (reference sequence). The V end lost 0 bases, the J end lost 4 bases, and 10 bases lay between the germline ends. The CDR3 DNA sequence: TGTGCCAGCAGTTTATCGATAGGAGGGTACGAGCAGTACTTC. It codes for CASSLSIGGYEQYF.

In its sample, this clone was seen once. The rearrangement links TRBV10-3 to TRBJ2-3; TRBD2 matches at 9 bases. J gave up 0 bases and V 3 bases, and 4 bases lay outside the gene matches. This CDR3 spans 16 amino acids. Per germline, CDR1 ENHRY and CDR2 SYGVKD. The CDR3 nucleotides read TGTGCCATCAGTGAAAGGCTAGCGGGAAGCACAGATACGCAGTATTTT. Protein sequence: CAISERLAGSTDTQYF.

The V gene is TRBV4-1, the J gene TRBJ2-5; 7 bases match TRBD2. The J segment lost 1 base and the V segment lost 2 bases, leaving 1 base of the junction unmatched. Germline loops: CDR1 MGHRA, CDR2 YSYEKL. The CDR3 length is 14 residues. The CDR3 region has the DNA TGCGCCAGCAGCCAACCTAGCGGCCAAGAGACCCAGTACTTC. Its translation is CASSQPSGQETQYF.

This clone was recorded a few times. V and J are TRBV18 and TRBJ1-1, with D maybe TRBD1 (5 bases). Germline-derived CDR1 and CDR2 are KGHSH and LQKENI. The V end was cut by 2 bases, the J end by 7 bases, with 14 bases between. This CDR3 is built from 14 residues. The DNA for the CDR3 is TGTGCCAGCTCACCATCTGCAGGGCTTATTGAAGCTTTCTTT. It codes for CASSPSAGLIEAFF.

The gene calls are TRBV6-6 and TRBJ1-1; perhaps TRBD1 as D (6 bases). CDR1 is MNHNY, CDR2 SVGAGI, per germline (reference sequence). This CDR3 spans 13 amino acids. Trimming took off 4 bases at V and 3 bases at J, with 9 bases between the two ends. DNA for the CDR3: TGTGCCAGCAGTTCTACAGGGTACACTGAAGCTTTCTTT. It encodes CASSSTGYTEAFF.

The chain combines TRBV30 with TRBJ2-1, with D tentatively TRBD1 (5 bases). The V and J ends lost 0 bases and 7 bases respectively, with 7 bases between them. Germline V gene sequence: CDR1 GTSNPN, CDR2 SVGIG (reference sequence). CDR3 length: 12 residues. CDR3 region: CAWSVRQNEQFF. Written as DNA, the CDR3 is TGTGCCTGGAGTGTAAGACAGAATGAGCAGTTCTTC.

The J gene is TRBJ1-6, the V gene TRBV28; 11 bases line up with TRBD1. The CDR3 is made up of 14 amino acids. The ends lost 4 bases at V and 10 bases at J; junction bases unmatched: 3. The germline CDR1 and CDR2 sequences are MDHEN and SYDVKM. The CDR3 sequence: CASSWTGGQSPLHF. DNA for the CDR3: TGTGCCAGCAGTTGGACAGGGGGCCAGTCACCCCTCCACTTT. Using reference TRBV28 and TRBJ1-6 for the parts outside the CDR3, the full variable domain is DVKVTQSSRYLVKRTGEKVFLECVQDMDHENMFWYRQDPGLGLRLIYFSYDVKMKEKGDIPEGYSVSREKKERFSLILESASTNQTSMYLCASSWTGGQSPLHFGNGTRLTVT.

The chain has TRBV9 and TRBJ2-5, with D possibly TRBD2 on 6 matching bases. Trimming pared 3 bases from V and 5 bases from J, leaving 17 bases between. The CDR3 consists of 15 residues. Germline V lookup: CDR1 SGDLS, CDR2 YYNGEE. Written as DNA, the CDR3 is TGTGCCAGCAGCGCCAGCGGGTGGGGTTGGGAGACCCAGTACTTC. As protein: CASSASGWGWETQYF. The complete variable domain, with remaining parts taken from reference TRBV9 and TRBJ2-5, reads DSGVTQTPKHLITATGQRVTLRCSPRSGDLSVYWYQQSLDQGLQFLIQYYNGEERAKGNILERFSAQQFPDLHSELNLSSLELGDSALYFCASSASGWGWETQYFGPGTRLLVL.

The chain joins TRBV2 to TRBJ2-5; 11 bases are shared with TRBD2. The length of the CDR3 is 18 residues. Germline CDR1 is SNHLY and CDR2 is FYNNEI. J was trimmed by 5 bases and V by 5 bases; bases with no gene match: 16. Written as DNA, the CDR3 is TGTGCCAGCAGTAAAGACTTAAGCCGACTAGCGGGAAAGGAGACCCAGTACTTC. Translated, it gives CASSKDLSRLAGKETQYF.

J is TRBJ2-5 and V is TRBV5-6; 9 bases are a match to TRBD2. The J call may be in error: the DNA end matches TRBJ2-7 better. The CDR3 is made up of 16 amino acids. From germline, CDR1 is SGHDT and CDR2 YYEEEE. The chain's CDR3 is CASSLGVAGDLYEQYF. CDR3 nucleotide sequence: TGTGCCAGCAGCTTGGGAGTAGCGGGAGACCTATACGAGCAGTACTTC.

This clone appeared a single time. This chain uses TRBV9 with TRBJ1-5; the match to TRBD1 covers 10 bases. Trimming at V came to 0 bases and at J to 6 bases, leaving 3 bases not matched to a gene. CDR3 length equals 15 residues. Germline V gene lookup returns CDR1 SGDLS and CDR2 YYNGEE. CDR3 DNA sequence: TGTGCCAGCAGCGTAGGGACAGGGGGAAGTCAGCCCCAGCATTTT. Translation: CASSVGTGGSQPQHF.

CDR3 residues: CASSDLRTSGGQQFF. The CDR3 DNA follows: TGTGCCAGCAGCGACTTGAGGACTAGCGGGGGGCAGCAGTTCTTC. This rearrangement joins TRBV7-9 to TRBJ2-1; 14 bases are a match to TRBD2. V was pared by 5 bases and J by 11 bases, with 8 bases of the junction left unmatched. CDR1 and CDR2 from the germline V gene are SEHNR and FQNEAQ (reference sequence). This CDR3 has 15 amino acids.

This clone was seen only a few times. Here the CDR3 reads CASSQVTGRSPLHF. CDR3 DNA: TGTGCCAGCAGCCAAGTTACAGGCAGATCACCCCTCCACTTT. The chain combines TRBV14 with TRBJ1-6; D possibly corresponds to TRBD1 (5 bases). V lost 1 base and J lost 10, with 11 bases in between. Per the germline V gene, CDR1 is SGHDN and CDR2 is FVKESK. The CDR3 is 14 residues long.

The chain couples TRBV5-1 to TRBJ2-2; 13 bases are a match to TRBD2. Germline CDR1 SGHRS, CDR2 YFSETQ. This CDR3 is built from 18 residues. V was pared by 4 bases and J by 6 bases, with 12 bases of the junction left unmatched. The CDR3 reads CASSPGTSGVSGAGELFF. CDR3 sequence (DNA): TGCGCCAGCAGCCCGGGGACTAGCGGGGTTTCGGGAGCCGGGGAGCTGTTTTTT.